The next 28 T cell receptor beta chains were all read from a single sample in a study of cytomegalovirus exposure and HLA in healthy donors. PCR employed 60 Vbeta and 13 Jbeta primers. Sequenced by immunoSEQ multiplex PCR; TCRdb stores in-frame clones only, minus some. This sample has about 150,000 clones, with 73% found just once. Sequencing input: PBMCs. Receptors originate from a woman between 18 and 30 years old in good health and CMV-seronegative.

The gene calls are TRBV29-1 and TRBJ2-7; possible D gene TRBD2, 7 bases. Germline CDR1 reads SQVTM; CDR2 reads ANQGSEA. The CDR3 sequence is 13 residues long. V was pared by 5 bases and J by 5 bases, with 16 bases between. The CDR3 DNA follows: TGCAGCGTTAACAACAGGGAGGGCCACGAGCAGTACTTC. It specifies CSVNNREGHEQYF.

This clone was seen only a few times. The genes are TRBV29-1 and TRBJ2-5; possibly TRBD1 for D (6 bases). This CDR3 spans 12 amino acids. The germline V and J ends were trimmed by 6 bases and 0 bases, with 8 bases remaining between them. CDR1 is SQVTM, CDR2 ANQGSEA, per germline. The DNA for the CDR3 is TGCAGCGTGAGGGGGTACCAAGAGACCCAGTACTTC. Residues: CSVRGYQETQYF.

This chain connects TRBV5-1 to TRBJ2-1, with 14 bases matching TRBD2. The CDR3 totals 15 residues. V gave up 3 bases and J gave up 9 bases; unmatched junction bases: 5. Germline V gives CDR1 SGHRS, CDR2 YFSETQ. The CDR3 nucleotides read TGCGCCAGCAGCTACAGACTAGCGGGGGGGAGTGAGCAGTTCTTC. Protein product: CASSYRLAGGSEQFF.

About this clone itself: One junction end disagrees with the germline gene, perhaps due to a read error. The chain joins TRBV4-2 to TRBJ1-4; maybe TRBD1 (6 bases). Germline V lookup: CDR1 LGHNA, CDR2 YNFKEQ. The CDR3 has 18 amino acids. The DNA for the CDR3 is TGTGCCAGCAGCCAATACCTCCAAGGGGGACAAACTAATGAAAAACCGTTTTTT. As protein: CASSQYLQGGQTNEKPFF.

The V call is TRBV6-4, the J call TRBJ1-2; D possibly corresponds to TRBD1 (5 bases). This CDR3 spans 12 amino acids. V shed 8 bases and J shed 7 bases, with 14 bases lying between them. CDR1 is MRHNA and CDR2 is SNTAGT in the germline V gene. The CDR3 DNA reads TGTGCCAGCGGGCGGGGGAGGGGTGGCTACACCTTC. The encoded protein is CASGRGRGGYTF.

The CDR3 reads CASSQEQETEAFF. The CDR3 DNA is TGCGCCAGCAGCCAAGAACAGGAGACTGAAGCTTTCTTT. This chain connects TRBV4-3 to TRBJ1-1; maybe TRBD1 (5 bases). The germline CDR1 and CDR2 sequences are LGHNA and YSLEER. The CDR3 sequence is 13 residues long. The ends were cut back, 0 bases at V and 5 bases at J, with 7 bases in the middle.

This chain uses TRBV5-3 with TRBJ1-2; 7 nucleotides line up with TRBD1. TRBV5-3 is an ORF, with its function uncertain. Trimming at V came to 0 bases and at J to 5 bases, leaving 19 bases not matched to a gene. This CDR3 region has 19 residues. In DNA form, the CDR3 reads TGTGCCAGAAGCTTGGCGGTAAGGACAGGATTATCCCCGGGGTATGGCTACACCTTC. Translated: CARSLAVRTGLSPGYGYTF.

This clone was seen more than once but under ten times. The CDR3 nucleotides are TGTGCCAGCAGCCCCACGGGGTCGGACACTGAAGCTTTCTTT. It yields the protein CASSPTGSDTEAFF. This chain uses TRBV7-8 with TRBJ1-1; D gene uncertain. Per the germline V gene, CDR1 is SGHVS and CDR2 is FQNEAQ. Trimming took off 5 bases at V and 3 bases at J, with 13 bases between the two ends. The length of the CDR3 is 14 residues.

The CDR3 DNA reads as TGTGCCAGCAGTGTAGTCCTTTACGAGCAGTACTTC. The encoded protein is CASSVVLYEQYF. The chain is built from TRBV2 and TRBJ2-7; D not certain. Per germline, CDR1 SNHLY and CDR2 FYNNEI. Trimming took off 4 bases at V and 4 bases at J, with 8 bases between the two ends. This CDR3 is 12 amino acids long.

This clone turned up a few times. The chain joins TRBV18 to TRBJ1-4; 7 nucleotides agree with TRBD1. The V segment lost 3 bases and the J segment 8 bases; nucleotides outside the gene matches: 6. CDR1 is KGHSH, CDR2 LQKENI, per germline. The CDR3 runs 14 residues. CDR3 amino acids: CASSPDREAEKLFF. The DNA for the CDR3 is TGTGCCAGCTCACCCGACAGGGAGGCGGAAAAACTGTTTTTT.

The gene calls are TRBV7-2 and TRBJ2-1; D is possibly TRBD1 (6 bases). Germline V gene lookup returns CDR1 SGHTA and CDR2 FQGNSA. CDR3 length: 15 amino acids. The V end was cut by 4 bases, the J end by 2 bases, with 12 bases between. The CDR3 loop is CASSSRDNTYNEQFF. In DNA, the CDR3 is TGTGCCAGCAGCTCCCGGGACAACACCTACAATGAGCAGTTCTTC. The variable domain in full, completed from reference TRBV7-2 and TRBJ2-1, reads GAGVSQSPSNKVTEKGKDVELRCDPISGHTALYWYRQSLGQGLEFLIYFQGNSAPDKSGLPSDRFSAERTGGSVSTLTIQRTQQEDSAVYLCASSSRDNTYNEQFFGPGTRLTVL.

The chain uses TRBV6-1 and TRBJ2-1; 7 nucleotides agree with TRBD2. V lost 5 bases and J lost 7; bases outside the gene matches: 11. The CDR3 contains 15 residues. Germline-derived CDR1 and CDR2 are MNHNS and SASEGT. The CDR3 bases are TGTGCCAGCAGTAGAGAAGGCGGGAGAGAGAATGAGCAGTTCTTC. It is translated as CASSREGGRENEQFF.

In this sample, this clone turned up once. The chain has TRBV28 and TRBJ2-7, with TRBD1 as a possible D gene (6 bases). V was cut by 1 base and J by 5 bases, with 12 bases left in between. Germline loops: CDR1 MDHEN, CDR2 SYDVKM. The CDR3 spans 14 residues. CDR3 protein: CASSLSGEVHEQYF. In DNA, the CDR3 is TGTGCCAGCAGTTTATCAGGGGAAGTCCACGAGCAGTACTTC.

The rearrangement joins TRBV27 to TRBJ2-4; tentatively, D is TRBD1 (6 bases). Germline lookup yields CDR1 MNHEY and CDR2 SMNVEV (reference sequence). V dropped 6 bases and J dropped 3 bases, with 15 bases sitting between them. CDR3 length: 15 amino acids. The CDR3 sequence: CASSRDPGDKNIQYF. CDR3 coding DNA: TGTGCCAGCAGCCGCGACCCAGGGGACAAAAACATTCAGTACTTC.

This chain uses TRBV18 with TRBJ1-2, with 9 nucleotides matching TRBD1. With V trimmed by 2 bases and J by 6 bases, 7 bases remained unmatched. Germline V gene sequence: CDR1 KGHSH, CDR2 LQKENI. The CDR3 is 15 residues long. CDR3 in DNA: TGTGCCAGCTCACCAACCGTGGACAGGGGAGATGGCTACACCTTC. It encodes CASSPTVDRGDGYTF.

This rearrangement joins TRBV23-1 to TRBJ2-1, with 9 positions matching TRBD1. TRBV23-1 is designated an ORF whose function remains uncertain. The CDR3 has 16 residues. Germline trimming cut 3 bases from V and 8 bases from J; bases unmatched to any gene: 11. In nucleotides, the CDR3 is TGCGCCAGCAGTCAGTTCGGACAGGGGCTTTTGGATGAGCAGTTCTTC. This codes for CASSQFGQGLLDEQFF.

V is TRBV5-1 and J is TRBJ2-1, with a tentative D call TRBD2 (6 bases). The V and J ends lost 0 bases and 4 bases respectively, with 11 bases between them. This CDR3 has 15 residues. Germline V CDR1 and CDR2: SGHRS, YFSETQ. The CDR3 nucleotides read TGCGCCAGCAGCTTGGTTAGCGGAATGTACAATGAGCAGTTCTTC. It yields the protein CASSLVSGMYNEQFF.

The chain carries TRBV15 and TRBJ2-1; D not certain. The CDR3 spans 15 residues. V shed 0 bases and J shed 2 bases, with 8 bases lying between them. Germline assignment: CDR1 LNHNV and CDR2 YYDKDF (reference sequence). The CDR3 reads CATSRDTGPYNEQFF. The CDR3 nucleotides are TGTGCCACCAGCAGAGATACGGGTCCCTACAATGAGCAGTTCTTC.

The rearrangement links TRBV7-2 to TRBJ2-7; the D gene is possibly TRBD2 (5 bases). From germline, CDR1 is SGHTA and CDR2 FQGNSA. The CDR3 length is 15 residues. V was cut by 1 base and J by 4 bases, with 14 bases left in between. The CDR3 is CASSLENGVVYEQYF. CDR3 DNA sequence: TGTGCCAGCAGCTTAGAAAACGGGGTGGTTTACGAGCAGTACTTC.

The chain has TRBV4-3 and TRBJ2-3; a possible D gene is TRBD2 (5 bases). Deletions cut 1 base from V and 1 base from J, with 12 bases between. Germline lookup yields CDR1 LGHNA and CDR2 YSLEER. The CDR3 contains 16 residues. The CDR3 DNA sequence: TGCGCCAGCAGCCAAGTAGCGAATACGGGCACAGATACGCAGTATTTT. It yields the protein CASSQVANTGTDTQYF.

The rearrangement uses TRBV7-9 and TRBJ2-4, with a tentative D call TRBD1 (6 bases). Germline CDR1 reads SEHNR; CDR2 reads FQNEAQ (reference sequence). Trimming cost V 5 bases and J 5 bases, with 13 bases left between them. CDR3 size: 14 residues. DNA of the CDR3: TGTGCCAGCAGCACCCGGACAGACCAAAACATTCAGTACTTC. It codes for CASSTRTDQNIQYF.

In this sample, this clone turned up once. Germline is not matched at one junction end, which may reflect a read error. The chain uses TRBV19 and TRBJ1-2; D is perhaps TRBD1 (6 bases). Germline V lookup: CDR1 LNHDA, CDR2 SQIVND (reference sequence). The CDR3 extends over 13 amino acids. CDR3 coding DNA: TGTGCCAGTAGGCCCGACAGGCCATCCCCCCCCTTCTTC. Amino acid sequence: CASRPDRPSPPFF. Based on the CDR3 plus reference TRBV19 and TRBJ1-2, the full variable domain is DGGITQSPKYLFRKEGQNVTLSCEQNLNHDAMYWYRQDPGQGLRLIYYSQIVNDFQKGDIAEGYSVSREKKESFPLTVTSAQKNPTAFYLCASRPDRPSPPFFGSGTRLTVV.

This chain joins TRBV9 and TRBJ1-3; 8 bases are a match to TRBD1. Germline V lookup: CDR1 SGDLS, CDR2 YYNGEE. V lost 3 bases, J lost 0 bases, and 17 bases stayed unmatched. The CDR3 spans 20 residues. Written as DNA, the CDR3 is TGTGCCAGCAGCGCCTCGACAGGGGCTTTCCCACCGGCCTCTGGAAACACCATATATTTT. Its translation is CASSASTGAFPPASGNTIYF.

This clone was counted once. CDR3 coding DNA: TGTGCCACCAGCAGAGTGTCCGGGACAGGGAACGAAAAACTGTTTTTT. As protein: CATSRVSGTGNEKLFF. J is TRBJ1-4 and V is TRBV15, with 9 bases identical to TRBD1. The CDR3 covers 16 residues. Germline V lookup: CDR1 LNHNV, CDR2 YYDKDF (reference sequence). With 1 base clipped from V and 8 bases from J, the junction kept 8 bases outside the gene matches.

The CDR3 spells CASTGGWQGTDTQYF. The DNA for the CDR3 is TGTGCCAGCACCGGGGGATGGCAGGGCACAGATACGCAGTATTTT. The chain carries TRBV6-1 and TRBJ2-3, with D perhaps matching TRBD2 (6 bases). Trimming pared 7 bases from V and 1 base from J, leaving 15 bases between. This CDR3 contains 15 residues. Germline V lookup: CDR1 MNHNS, CDR2 SASEGT.

This clone came up a few times. This rearrangement joins TRBV11-3 to TRBJ2-2; 7 nucleotides align to TRBD1. CDR3 length: 17 residues. The germline V gene has CDR1 SGHNT and CDR2 YENEEA. With V trimmed by 2 bases and J by 1 base, 7 bases remained unmatched. CDR3 amino acids: CASSLTGAGGNTGELFF. DNA for the CDR3: TGTGCCAGCAGCTTAACAGGGGCCGGTGGGAACACCGGGGAGCTGTTTTTT.

With regard to this clone: Its ends do not fully match the called genes, so a read error is possible. This chain connects TRBV11-2 to TRBJ1-2; no reliable D call. Germline V CDR1 and CDR2: SGHAT, FQNNGV. The CDR3 runs 15 residues. In nucleotides, the CDR3 is TGTGCCAGCAGCTTAGAGCCGAGCTTCTATACTATCACCCACTTC. Amino acid sequence: CASSLEPSFYTITHF.

J is TRBJ2-5 and V is TRBV11-3, with 7 nucleotides matching TRBD1. Near its end, the DNA agrees better with TRBJ2-7, so the J call may be wrong. Germline CDR1 SGHNT, CDR2 YENEEA. CDR3 length: 16 residues. CDR3 sequence: CASSQGLAGGSYEQYF. CDR3 nucleotide sequence: TGTGCCAGCAGCCAGGGGCTGGCAGGGGGCTCCTACGAGCAGTACTTC.